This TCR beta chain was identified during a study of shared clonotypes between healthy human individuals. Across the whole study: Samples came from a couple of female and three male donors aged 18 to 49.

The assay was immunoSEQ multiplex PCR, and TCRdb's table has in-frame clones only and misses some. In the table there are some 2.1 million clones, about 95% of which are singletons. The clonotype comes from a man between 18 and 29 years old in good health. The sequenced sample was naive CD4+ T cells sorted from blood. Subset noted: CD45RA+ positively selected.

In nucleotides, the CDR3 is TGTGCCAGCAGTGAAGGGGCCCTTGGAGGAATACTAGCGGGAGGCTCCACAGATACGCAGTATTTT. This gives the protein CASSEGALGGILAGGSTDTQYF. The chain joins TRBV2 to TRBJ2-3; 12 positions agree with TRBD2. Looked up from germline, CDR1 is SNHLY and CDR2 is FYNNEI. The J segment lost 2 bases and the V segment lost 1 base, leaving 19 bases of the junction unmatched. This CDR3 spans 22 amino acids.